Following are 26 T cell receptor beta chains from one sample sequenced in a study of cytomegalovirus exposure and HLA in healthy donors. It was with 60 Vbeta and 13 Jbeta primers that the PCR ran. The table came from immunoSEQ multiplex PCR; TCRdb's copy has only in-frame clones and leaves some out. Of 80,000 to 100,000 clones in the sample, over 75% were seen once. Sequences were obtained from PBMCs. All receptors come from a man aged 40-49 years in good health and CMV-seronegative.

This clone occurred a few times. J is TRBJ2-2 and V is TRBV30; 7 positions agree with TRBD1. This CDR3 is built from 15 residues. The V gene's germline CDR1 is GTSNPN and CDR2 SVGIG (reference sequence). After removal of 5 bases from V and 7 bases from J, the junction contained 13 bases not matched to a gene. The CDR3 coding sequence is TGTGCCTGGGGATTGACAGGGAGTTCTTTCGGGGAGCTGTTTTTT. Translated: CAWGLTGSSFGELFF. The whole variable domain, filled in from reference TRBV30 and TRBJ2-2, reads SQTIHQWPATLVQPVGSPLSLECTVEGTSNPNLYWYRQAAGRGLQLLFYSVGIGQISSEVPQNLSASRPQDRQFILSSKKLLLSDSGFYLCAWGLTGSSFGELFFGEGSRLTVL.

The chain employs TRBV9 and TRBJ2-7, with D maybe TRBD2 (5 bases). The CDR3 is made up of 14 amino acids. V was cut by 0 bases and J by 2 bases, with 9 bases left in between. Germline lookup yields CDR1 SGDLS and CDR2 YYNGEE. CDR3 region: CASSVGAVTYEQYF. The CDR3 region has the DNA TGTGCCAGCAGCGTAGGAGCGGTCACCTACGAGCAGTACTTC. Full variable domain (rest looked up from reference TRBV9 and TRBJ2-7): DSGVTQTPKHLITATGQRVTLRCSPRSGDLSVYWYQQSLDQGLQFLIQYYNGEERAKGNILERFSAQQFPDLHSELNLSSLELGDSALYFCASSVGAVTYEQYFGPGTRLTVT.

This clone was recorded only once. In DNA, the CDR3 is TGCAGCGTCCAAAACGGACAGGGCCCCTATGGCTACACCTTC. Its protein product is CSVQNGQGPYGYTF. The chain carries TRBV29-1 and TRBJ1-2, with TRBD1 identical over 8 bases. The CDR3 is made up of 14 amino acids. Germline CDR1 SQVTM, CDR2 ANQGSEA. J gave up 4 bases and V 6 bases, and 10 bases lay outside the gene matches. The complete variable domain, with remaining parts taken from reference TRBV29-1 and TRBJ1-2, reads SAVISQKPSRDICQRGTSLTIQCQVDSQVTMMFWYRQQPGQSLTLIATANQGSEATYESGFVIDKFPISRPNLTFSTLTVSNMSPEDSSIYLCSVQNGQGPYGYTFGSGTRLTVV.

This clone has a handful of counts. The chain is built from TRBV5-1 and TRBJ1-6; tentatively, D is TRBD1 (5 bases). With 4 bases removed from V and 7 bases from J, the gap between germline ends came to 15 bases. This CDR3 contains 15 residues. Looked up from germline, CDR1 is SGHRS and CDR2 is YFSETQ. The CDR3 reads CASSREAGLNSPLHF. The CDR3 DNA is TGCGCCAGCAGCCGGGAGGCAGGGCTGAATTCACCCCTCCACTTT.

This clone was found once. The rearrangement links TRBV29-1 to TRBJ1-1; possible D gene TRBD1, 5 bases. Germline V CDR1 and CDR2: SQVTM, ANQGSEA. The CDR3 consists of 12 residues. V lost 4 bases, J lost 2 bases, and 8 bases lay in between. The CDR3 reads CSVARGNTEAFF. In nucleotides, the CDR3 is TGCAGCGTTGCAAGGGGTAACACTGAAGCTTTCTTT.

This chain joins TRBV9 and TRBJ1-2; 9 positions agree with TRBD1. The ends lost 0 bases at V and 4 bases at J; junction bases unmatched: 10. Germline assignment: CDR1 SGDLS and CDR2 YYNGEE. The CDR3 sequence is 17 residues long. The CDR3 coding sequence is TGTGCCAGCAGCGTAGAGGTGGGGGACAGGGAGATCTATGGCTACACCTTC. Encoded protein: CASSVEVGDREIYGYTF.

J is TRBJ1-2 and V is TRBV2, with a tentative D call TRBD1 (6 bases). Trimming took 2 bases from V and 4 from J, leaving 11 bases between them. Looked up from germline, CDR1 is SNHLY and CDR2 is FYNNEI. This CDR3 has 14 residues. The CDR3 DNA reads as TGTGCCAGCAGTGAAATGACAGGTGGCTATGGCTACACCTTC. Translation: CASSEMTGGYGYTF.

J is TRBJ2-7 and V is TRBV7-8; a weak D match, TRBD2 (5 bases). V lost 3 bases to trimming and J lost 7 bases, with 10 bases between them. The CDR3 sequence is 12 residues long. The germline V gene has CDR1 SGHVS and CDR2 FQNEAQ. CDR3 nucleotides: TGTGCCAGCAGCTTTCGGGGAAGTGAGCAGTACTTC. Translating gives CASSFRGSEQYF.

This clone was detected a few times. The V gene is TRBV7-9, the J gene TRBJ1-6; possibly TRBD1 for D (6 bases). CDR3 length equals 15 residues. Trimming pared 6 bases from V and 6 bases from J, leaving 15 bases between. Germline values: CDR1 SEHNR, CDR2 FQNEAQ (reference sequence). CDR3 region: CASSRGGLGNSPLHF. DNA for the CDR3: TGTGCCAGCAGTCGGGGGGGCCTGGGTAATTCACCCCTCCACTTT.

The V call is TRBV2, the J call TRBJ2-7; 9 bases are shared with TRBD2. This CDR3 is 14 amino acids long. The V gene end was trimmed by 9 bases and the J gene end by 7 bases; junction bases not matched to a gene: 13. Germline lookup yields CDR1 SNHLY and CDR2 FYNNEI. The CDR3 DNA follows: TGTGCCAGGTCTAGCGGGACCAGCACTGGGGAGCAGTACTTC. Protein sequence: CARSSGTSTGEQYF. Looking up the rest from reference TRBV2 and TRBJ2-7 gives the full variable domain: EPEVTQTPSHQVTQMGQEVILRCVPISNHLYFYWYRQILGQKVEFLVSFYNNEISEKSEIFDDQFSVERPDGSNFTLKIRSTKLEDSAMYFCARSSGTSTGEQYFGPGTRLTVT.

This rearrangement joins TRBV7-2 to TRBJ1-3, with unresolved D. The CDR3 sequence is 15 residues long. CDR1 and CDR2 (germline): SGHTA, FQGNSA. Trimming took off 5 bases at V and 0 bases at J, with 11 bases between the two ends. For the CDR3, the DNA is TGTGCCAGCAGCCCCTCGGGGAGCTCTGGAAACACCATATATTTT. It is translated as CASSPSGSSGNTIYF.

The genes are TRBV2 and TRBJ2-1, with TRBD2 matching 12 bases. The CDR3 length is 16 residues. The V segment lost 5 bases and the J segment 6 bases; nucleotides outside the gene matches: 8. CDR1 and CDR2 (germline): SNHLY, FYNNEI. The CDR3 DNA sequence: TGTGCCAGCAGTCCGACTAGCGGGAGTCGAATCAATGAGCAGTTCTTC. It translates to CASSPTSGSRINEQFF.

This sequence joins TRBV30 and TRBJ2-2, with TRBD2 matching over 13 bases. The CDR3 consists of 19 residues. After removal of 2 bases from V and 0 bases from J, the junction contained 9 bases not matched to a gene. Germline V gene lookup returns CDR1 GTSNPN and CDR2 SVGIG (reference sequence). The DNA for the CDR3 is TGTGCCTGGAGTAGCCCCGGACTAGCGGGGGAAGCGAACACCGGGGAGCTGTTTTTT. Amino acids: CAWSSPGLAGEANTGELFF.

J is TRBJ1-1 and V is TRBV7-3, with 7 bases matching TRBD1. Per germline, CDR1 SGHTA and CDR2 FQGTGA. The CDR3 contains 13 residues. V lost 4 bases to trimming and J lost 4 bases; unmatched junction nucleotides: 3. CDR3 DNA sequence: TGTGCCAGCAGCTCCCAGGGGGGCACTGAAGCTTTCTTT. Translating gives CASSSQGGTEAFF. Variable domain in full (rest from reference TRBV7-3 and TRBJ1-1): GAGVSQTPSNKVTEKGKYVELRCDPISGHTALYWYRQSLGQGPEFLIYFQGTGAADDSGLPNDRFFAVRPEGSVSTLKIQRTERGDSAVYLCASSSQGGTEAFFGQGTRLTVV.

This rearrangement joins TRBV13 to TRBJ2-7, with 9 bases matching TRBD2. The germline V gene encodes CDR1 PRHDT and CDR2 FYEKMQ (reference sequence). The CDR3 contains 15 residues. J gave up 3 bases and V 3 bases, and 6 bases lay outside the gene matches. CDR3 amino acids: CASSLGGGAGYEQYF. DNA of the CDR3: TGTGCCAGCAGCTTGGGCGGGGGGGCCGGCTACGAGCAGTACTTC.

This rearrangement joins TRBV7-8 to TRBJ1-6; the D gene is possibly TRBD1 (6 bases). Trimming took 6 bases from V and 2 from J, leaving 14 bases between them. The CDR3 spans 16 residues. Germline loops: CDR1 SGHVS, CDR2 FQNEAQ. The CDR3 region has the DNA TGTGCCAGCAGGTTTACGACAGGTGCCTATAATTCACCCCTCCACTTT. Protein product: CASRFTTGAYNSPLHF.

V usage is TRBV5-1 and J usage is TRBJ1-4, with 7 positions matching TRBD1. The CDR3 totals 15 residues. Losses at the gene ends were 0 bases for V and 8 bases for J; bases not matched to a gene: 7. Germline V gives CDR1 SGHRS, CDR2 YFSETQ. CDR3 bases: TGCGCCAGCAGCTTGGTTCCAGGGGGTGACGAAAAACTGTTTTTT. Amino acid sequence: CASSLVPGGDEKLFF.

The chain couples TRBV28 to TRBJ1-6; D is undetermined. V was shortened by 5 bases and J by 9 bases, with 17 bases between the two germline ends. CDR1 MDHEN and CDR2 SYDVKM come from the germline V gene. The CDR3 is 15 amino acids. The chain's CDR3 is CASSPRGSFASPLHF. CDR3 DNA: TGTGCCAGCAGTCCTCGCGGCTCCTTTGCTTCACCCCTCCACTTT.

The chain carries TRBV11-2 and TRBJ1-1, with D possibly matching TRBD1 (6 bases). The germline V gene has CDR1 SGHAT and CDR2 FQNNGV. Trimming pared 3 bases from V and 4 bases from J, leaving 12 bases between. The CDR3 runs 14 residues. The DNA for the CDR3 is TGTGCCAGCAGCTTTGGTACAGGGTCCACTGAAGCTTTCTTT. Amino acid sequence: CASSFGTGSTEAFF.

This clone rates as medium-sized. The CDR3 bases are TGTGCCAGCAGTCCTTCTGTTGGCGGGACAGGGGGCTCTAAAGCTTTCTTT. This codes for CASSPSVGGTGGSKAFF. The rearrangement uses TRBV28 and TRBJ1-1; 12 bases fit TRBD1. The CDR3 sequence is 17 residues long. CDR1 MDHEN and CDR2 SYDVKM come from the germline V gene. The junction had 16 bases not matched to a gene; V was cut back by 5 bases and J by 9 bases.

J is TRBJ2-3 and V is TRBV19; D not certain. V lost 3 bases and J lost 1, with 5 bases in between. The CDR3 has 13 residues. Per germline, CDR1 LNHDA and CDR2 SQIVND (reference sequence). The CDR3 bases are TGTGCCAGTAGTATGGCTGGCACAGATACGCAGTATTTT. Protein: CASSMAGTDTQYF.

This clone was seen more than once but under ten times. This chain connects TRBV7-6 to TRBJ2-5; perhaps TRBD1 as D (5 bases). Germline CDR1 reads SGHVS; CDR2 reads FNYEAQ. The CDR3 has 12 amino acids. V dropped 1 base and J dropped 5 bases, with 5 bases sitting between them. The CDR3 DNA sequence: TGTGCCAGCAGCTTAGACAGGGAGACCCAGTACTTC. Translating it yields CASSLDRETQYF.

CDR3 protein: CASSPEPGTSGSSADTQYF. The CDR3, as DNA: TGTGCCAGCAGCCCCGAACCCGGGACTAGCGGGAGTAGCGCAGATACGCAGTATTTT. The gene calls are TRBV5-5 and TRBJ2-3; 14 bases agree with TRBD2. V shed 4 bases and J 4 bases; nucleotides not matched to a gene: 14. Looked up from germline, CDR1 is SGHKS and CDR2 is YYEKEE (reference sequence). The CDR3 sequence is 19 residues long.

The chain employs TRBV28 and TRBJ2-1; TRBD2 agrees at 7 bases. V lost 3 bases and J lost 7; bases outside the gene matches: 15. The CDR3 contains 17 residues. Germline values: CDR1 MDHEN, CDR2 SYDVKM. This CDR3 reads CASSLGGAGERVNEQFF. CDR3 DNA sequence: TGTGCCAGCAGTTTGGGTGGGGCGGGAGAAAGAGTGAATGAGCAGTTCTTC.

This CDR3 reads CASSSRGETQYF. Written as DNA, the CDR3 is TGTGCCAGCAGCTCCAGGGGAGAGACCCAGTACTTC. The chain carries TRBV7-9 and TRBJ2-5; weak D call: TRBD1 (6 bases). Germline V CDR1 and CDR2: SEHNR, FQNEAQ (reference sequence). Trimming left V 4 bases short and J 4 bases short, with 7 bases between. The CDR3 runs to 12 residues.

This clone was found a few times. The chain recombines TRBV2 with TRBJ2-6; D is unresolved. V was cut by 9 bases and J by 0 bases, with 3 bases left in between. This CDR3 comprises 12 residues. Per germline, CDR1 SNHLY and CDR2 FYNNEI. CDR3 bases: TGTGCCAGGAGCTCTGGGGCCAACGTCCTGACTTTC. Protein: CARSSGANVLTF.